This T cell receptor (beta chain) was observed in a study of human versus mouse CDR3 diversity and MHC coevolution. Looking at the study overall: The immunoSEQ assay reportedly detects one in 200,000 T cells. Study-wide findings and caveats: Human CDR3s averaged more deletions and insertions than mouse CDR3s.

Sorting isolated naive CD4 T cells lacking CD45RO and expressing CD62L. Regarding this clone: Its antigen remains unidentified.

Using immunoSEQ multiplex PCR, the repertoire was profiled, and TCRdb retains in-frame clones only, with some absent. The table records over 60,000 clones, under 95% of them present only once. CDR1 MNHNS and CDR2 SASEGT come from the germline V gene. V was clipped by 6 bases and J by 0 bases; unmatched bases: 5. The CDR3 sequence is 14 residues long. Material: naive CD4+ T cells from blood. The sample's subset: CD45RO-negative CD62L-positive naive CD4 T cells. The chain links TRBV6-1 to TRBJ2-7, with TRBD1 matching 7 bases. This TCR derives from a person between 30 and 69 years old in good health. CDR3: CASRTRDSSYEQYF. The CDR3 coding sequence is TGTGCCAGCAGGACCCGGGACAGCTCCTACGAGCAGTACTTC.